The 4 T cell receptor beta chains below all came from one sample that was sequenced in a study of tumor and adjacent non-tumor tissue in lung cancer. The template was RNA from unsorted bulk tissue. Three rounds of nested PCR, following a modified ARM-PCR protocol, produced the TCRbeta library. TCRdb recomputed calls from the multiplex PCR reads with MiXCR, one row per CDR3 protein. The repertoire includes 75,000 to 95,000 distinct CDR3 sequences, approximately 72% of them detected once, and roughly 9% sits in the top ten. Source material: lung tumor tissue. The receptors stem from a woman aged 40 to 50 with non-small cell lung cancer.

CDR3: CASSFGQGVERLEQYF. In DNA form, the CDR3 reads TGCGCCAGCAGCTTCGGACAGGGAGTAGAAAGGTTAGAGCAGTACTTC. The V and J genes are TRBV5-1 and TRBJ2-7, with TRBD1 matching over 8 bases. CDR1 is SGHRS and CDR2 is YFSETQ in the germline V gene. The J segment lost 7 bases and the V segment lost 2 bases, leaving 14 bases of the junction unmatched. The CDR3 runs 16 residues.

The chain couples TRBV5-1 to TRBJ2-7; 11 nucleotides line up with TRBD2. V lost 2 bases to trimming and J lost 12 bases; unmatched junction nucleotides: 16. Per the germline V gene, CDR1 is SGHRS and CDR2 is YFSETQ. The CDR3 sequence is 16 residues long. The DNA for the CDR3 is TGCGCCAGCAGCTTATTCTCCGGGACTAGCGGAGGGCTTCGGTACTTC. It translates to CASSLFSGTSGGLRYF.

Notes on this clonotype: A much larger clone differs by one base, so this may be a read error. V usage is TRBV4-1 and J usage is TRBJ1-2; maybe TRBD1 (5 bases). Germline V CDR1 and CDR2: MGHRA, YSYEKL. The CDR3 runs 15 residues. CDR3 sequence (DNA): TGCGCCGGCAGACAAGGGGACGGTCCTAACTATGGCTACACCTTC. Translating it yields CAGRQGDGPNYGYTF.

To note about this clonotype: The junction does not match germline at one end; this may be a read error. The rearrangement uses TRBV2 and TRBJ2-1; D is perhaps TRBD1 or TRBD2 (7 bases each). Germline CDR1 reads SNHLY; CDR2 reads FYNNEI. This CDR3 contains 11 residues. The CDR3 protein is CVSRGGDEQFF. CDR3 bases: TGTGTCAGCAGGGGGGGCGATGAGCAGTTCTTC.